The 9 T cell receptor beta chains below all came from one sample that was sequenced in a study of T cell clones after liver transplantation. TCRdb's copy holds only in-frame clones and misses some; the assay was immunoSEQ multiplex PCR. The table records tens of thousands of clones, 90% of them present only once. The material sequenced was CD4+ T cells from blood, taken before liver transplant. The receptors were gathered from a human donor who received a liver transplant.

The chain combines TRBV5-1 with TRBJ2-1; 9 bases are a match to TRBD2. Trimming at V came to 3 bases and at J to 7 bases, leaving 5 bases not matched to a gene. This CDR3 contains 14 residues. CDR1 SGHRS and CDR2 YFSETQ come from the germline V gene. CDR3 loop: CASSSSGVLNEQFF. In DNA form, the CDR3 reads TGCGCCAGCAGCTCTAGCGGGGTCCTGAATGAGCAGTTCTTC.

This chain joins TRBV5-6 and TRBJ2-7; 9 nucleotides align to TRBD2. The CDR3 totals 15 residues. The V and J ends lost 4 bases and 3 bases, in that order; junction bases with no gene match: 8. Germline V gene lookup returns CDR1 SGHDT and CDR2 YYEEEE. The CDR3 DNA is TGTGCCAGCAGCGGATTAGCGGGAGCAAACTACGAGCAGTACTTC. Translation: CASSGLAGANYEQYF.

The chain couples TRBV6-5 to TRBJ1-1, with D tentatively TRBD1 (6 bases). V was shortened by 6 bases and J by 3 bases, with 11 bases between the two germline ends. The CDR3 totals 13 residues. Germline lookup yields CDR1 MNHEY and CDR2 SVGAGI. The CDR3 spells CASRWGRDTEAFF. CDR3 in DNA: TGTGCCAGCAGATGGGGGCGGGACACTGAAGCTTTCTTT.

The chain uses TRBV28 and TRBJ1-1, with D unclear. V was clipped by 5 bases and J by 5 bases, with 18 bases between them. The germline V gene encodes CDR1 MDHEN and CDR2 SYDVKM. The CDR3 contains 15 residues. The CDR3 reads CASSLTDQRRTEAFF. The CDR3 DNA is TGTGCCAGCAGTCTCACGGACCAAAGGAGGACTGAAGCTTTCTTT.

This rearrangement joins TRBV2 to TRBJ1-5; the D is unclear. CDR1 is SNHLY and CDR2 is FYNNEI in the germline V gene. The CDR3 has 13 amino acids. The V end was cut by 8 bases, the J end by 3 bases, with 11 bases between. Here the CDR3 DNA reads TGTGCCAGCTCGAGGTCAGACAATCAGCCCCAGCATTTT. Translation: CASSRSDNQPQHF.

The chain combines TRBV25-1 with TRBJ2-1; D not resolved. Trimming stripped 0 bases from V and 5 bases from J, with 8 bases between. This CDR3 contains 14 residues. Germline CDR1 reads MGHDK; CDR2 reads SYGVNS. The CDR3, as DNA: TGTGCCAGCAGTGAATACGCAGTCAACAATGAGCAGTTCTTC. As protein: CASSEYAVNNEQFF.

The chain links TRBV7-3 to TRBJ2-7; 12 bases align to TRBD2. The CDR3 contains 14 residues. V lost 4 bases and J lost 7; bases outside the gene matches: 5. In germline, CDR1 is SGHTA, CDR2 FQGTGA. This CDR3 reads CASSSTSGSSEQYF. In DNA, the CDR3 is TGTGCCAGCAGCTCGACTAGCGGGAGTTCTGAGCAGTACTTC.

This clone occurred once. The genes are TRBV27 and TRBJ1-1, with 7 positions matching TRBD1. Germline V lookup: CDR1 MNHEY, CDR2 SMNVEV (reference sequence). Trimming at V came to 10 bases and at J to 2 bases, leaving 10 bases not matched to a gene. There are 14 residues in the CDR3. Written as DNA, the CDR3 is TGTGCCACATGGTCTAGGGGGCTCAACACTGAAGCTTTCTTT. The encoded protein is CATWSRGLNTEAFF.

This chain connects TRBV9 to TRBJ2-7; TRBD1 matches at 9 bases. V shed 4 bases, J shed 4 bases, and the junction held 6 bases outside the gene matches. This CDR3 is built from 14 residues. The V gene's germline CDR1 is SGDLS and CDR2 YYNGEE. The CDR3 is CASSPAGTGYEQYF. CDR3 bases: TGTGCCAGCAGCCCTGCCGGGACAGGGTACGAGCAGTACTTC.